The 11 T cell receptor beta chains below all came from one sample that was sequenced in a study of blood T cell repertoires in COVID-19. Assay used: immunoSEQ multiplex PCR; TCRdb lists only in-frame clones, some missing. The sample has 250,000 to 300,000 clones, approximately 85% seen once. The sequenced sample was peripheral blood. The receptors here all came from a man over 45 with active or convalescent COVID-19.

The chain employs TRBV5-6 and TRBJ1-5, with D possibly being TRBD1 (5 bases). The V gene's germline CDR1 is SGHDT and CDR2 YYEEEE. Trimming removed 2 bases at V and 0 bases at J, with 12 bases between. The CDR3 runs 16 residues. The DNA for the CDR3 is TGTGCCAGCAGCTTCTCTAAGGGGTTTAGCAATCAGCCCCAGCATTTT. Translating it yields CASSFSKGFSNQPQHF.

This clone has a handful of counts. The V call is TRBV6-6, the J call TRBJ1-3, with 8 bases fitting TRBD1. This CDR3 has 16 amino acids. V trimming: 6 bases; J trimming: 1 base; junction bases outside the gene matches: 8. The V gene's germline CDR1 is MNHNY and CDR2 SVGAGI (reference sequence). The CDR3 here is CASRRDRGFSGNTIYF. DNA of the CDR3: TGTGCCAGCAGGCGCGACAGGGGTTTTTCTGGAAACACCATATATTTT.

The chain has TRBV19 and TRBJ1-5, with 7 bases identical to TRBD1. V lost 5 bases to trimming and J lost 4 bases; unmatched junction nucleotides: 2. Germline V gene data show CDR1 as LNHDA and CDR2 as SQIVND (reference sequence). The CDR3 totals 13 residues. Here the CDR3 reads CASSRDRNQPQHF. CDR3 bases: TGTGCCAGTAGTCGGGACAGAAATCAGCCCCAGCATTTT.

This clone has a handful of counts. The CDR3 region has the DNA TGCGCCAGCAGCTTGGTAGGGACAGGAGTCACCTTC. As protein: CASSLVGTGVTF. The chain combines TRBV5-1 with TRBJ1-2; TRBD1 agrees at 8 bases. This CDR3 is 12 amino acids long. With 0 bases clipped from V and 13 bases from J, the junction kept 5 bases outside the gene matches. Per germline, CDR1 SGHRS and CDR2 YFSETQ. Based on the CDR3 plus reference TRBV5-1 and TRBJ1-2, the full variable domain is KAGVTQTPRYLIKTRGQQVTLSCSPISGHRSVSWYQQTPGQGLQFLFEYFSETQRNKGNFPGRFSGRQFSNSRSEMNVSTLELGDSALYLCASSLVGTGVTFGSGTRLTVV.

V is TRBV5-1 and J is TRBJ2-1; 10 positions agree with TRBD2. The germline CDR1 and CDR2 sequences are SGHRS and YFSETQ. V lost 4 bases to trimming and J lost 2 bases; unmatched junction nucleotides: 9. The CDR3 loop spans 17 amino acids. CDR3 DNA: TGCGCCAGCAGCCTAACTAGCGGGGTACTGGCCTACAATGAGCAGTTCTTC. Its translation is CASSLTSGVLAYNEQFF.

The chain has TRBV28 and TRBJ1-5; D possibly corresponds to TRBD1 (5 bases). Between the trimmed V and J ends, which lost 3 bases and 1 base, there was a span of 16 bases. This CDR3 has 17 amino acids. Germline V gene sequence: CDR1 MDHEN, CDR2 SYDVKM. For the CDR3, the DNA is TGTGCCAGCAGTTTCCCCCCGGGCGGGGGAAGCAATCAGCCCCAGCATTTT. This sequence encodes CASSFPPGGGSNQPQHF. The full variable domain, completed using reference TRBV28 and TRBJ1-5, is DVKVTQSSRYLVKRTGEKVFLECVQDMDHENMFWYRQDPGLGLRLIYFSYDVKMKEKGDIPEGYSVSREKKERFSLILESASTNQTSMYLCASSFPPGGGSNQPQHFGDGTRLSIL.

CDR3 loop: CASRPRGLVLGGYTF. In nucleotides, the CDR3 is TGTGCCAGTCGCCCCCGGGGGTTGGTTTTGGGTGGCTACACCTTC. J is TRBJ1-2 and V is TRBV6-5; weak D call: TRBD1 (5 bases). The CDR3 has 15 residues. CDR1 and CDR2 from the germline V gene are MNHEY and SVGAGI. The ends were cut back, 9 bases at V and 7 bases at J, with 24 bases in the middle.

This chain links TRBV12-3 or TRBV12-4 with TRBJ2-7; unclear D gene. This CDR3 comprises 12 residues. V gave up 4 bases and J gave up 6 bases, with 10 bases separating them. Here the CDR3 reads CASSWVSGEQYF. The CDR3, as DNA: TGTGCCAGCAGTTGGGTTTCGGGCGAGCAGTACTTC.

The gene calls are TRBV7-3 and TRBJ1-1; TRBD1 is a possible D gene (5 bases). The V gene lost 5 bases and the J gene lost 4 bases, with 11 bases spanning the gap. Per the germline V gene, CDR1 is SGHTA and CDR2 is FQGTGA. The CDR3 spans 13 residues. This CDR3 reads CASSPGGVTEAFF. In nucleotides, the CDR3 is TGTGCCAGCAGCCCCGGGGGGGTCACTGAAGCTTTCTTT.

The V gene is TRBV2, the J gene TRBJ2-2; TRBD2 aligns across 12 bases. V shed 6 bases and J 1 base; nucleotides not matched to a gene: 0. In germline, CDR1 is SNHLY, CDR2 FYNNEI. The CDR3 length is 15 residues. This CDR3 reads CASRGLAGNTGELFF. CDR3 DNA: TGTGCCAGCAGGGGACTAGCGGGGAACACCGGGGAGCTGTTTTTT.

In nucleotides, the CDR3 is TGTGCCATCAGTGAGGGGGCGAATTCACCCCTCCACTTT. Its protein is CAISEGANSPLHF. V gene TRBV10-3 combines with J gene TRBJ1-6, with a possible D match to TRBD1 (5 bases). V lost 2 bases, J lost 7 bases, and 6 bases lay in between. CDR3 size: 13 residues. CDR1 is ENHRY and CDR2 is SYGVKD in the germline V gene.